This TCR beta chain was sequenced in a study of post-analysis software for immune sequencing data. Each TCR beta cDNA library carried unique molecular identifiers. One entry per CDR3 protein results from TCRdb running MiXCR on the PCR reads. Of 700,000 to 900,000 distinct CDR3 sequences in the sample, about half were seen once. Trimming removed 2 bases from V and 8 bases from J, with 6 bases in between. Germline V gene data show CDR1 as WSHSY and CDR2 as SAAADI. The CDR3 runs to 12 residues. Notes on this clonotype: No antigen is known for it.

Study conclusions and caveats: F-measure co-clustering was strong for batch-matched samples. TRBV segments more frequent in patients than in controls numbered about 5 and included TRBV5-6, TRBV5-1 and TRBV20-1. Those with multiple sclerosis, the patient group, showed significantly lower normalized Chao1 diversity than controls.

The material sequenced was blood. The receptor's source is a girl aged 10-17 years with multiple sclerosis. The V call is TRBV10-2, the J call TRBJ1-4; no firm D call. The chain's CDR3 is CASSEVGEKLFF. The CDR3 DNA reads TGCGCCAGCAGTGAGGTGGGGGAAAAACTGTTTTTT.